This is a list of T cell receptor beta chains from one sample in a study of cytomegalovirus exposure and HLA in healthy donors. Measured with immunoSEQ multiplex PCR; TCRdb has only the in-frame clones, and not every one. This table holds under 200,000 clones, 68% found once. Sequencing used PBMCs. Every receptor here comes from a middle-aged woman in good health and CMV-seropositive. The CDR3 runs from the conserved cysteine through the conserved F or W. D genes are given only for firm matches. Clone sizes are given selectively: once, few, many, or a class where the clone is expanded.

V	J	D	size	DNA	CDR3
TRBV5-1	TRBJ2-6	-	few	TGCGCCAGCACCCCGGGGAGCGGCAGGGGCTCTGGGGCCAACGTCCTGACTTTC	CASTPGSGRGSGANVLTF
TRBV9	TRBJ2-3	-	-	TGTGCCAGCAGCGTAGCAACAGGGGAGGCAGATACGCAGTATTTT	CASSVATGEADTQYF
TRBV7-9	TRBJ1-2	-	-	TGTGCCAGCAGCCCCAGGGGCGGCGACTATGGCTACACCTTC	CASSPRGGDYGYTF
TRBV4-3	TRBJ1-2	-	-	TGCGCCAGCAGCCGACGGACTAACTATGGCTACCCCTTC	CASSRRTNYGYPF
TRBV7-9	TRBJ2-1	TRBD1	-	TGTGCCAGCAGCCCCCCGGCGGGACAGGGCCCTTACAATGAGCAGTTCTTC	CASSPPAGQGPYNEQFF
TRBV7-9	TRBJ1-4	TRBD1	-	TGTGCCAGCAGCCGCACCGGGACAGGGAATGAAAAACTGTTTTTT	CASSRTGTGNEKLFF
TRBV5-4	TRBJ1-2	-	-	TGTGCCAGCAGCTGGGACTGGGGCTACACCTTC	CASSWDWGYTF
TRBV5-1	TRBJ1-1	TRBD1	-	TGCGCCAGCAGCTTGGCCAGGGGGACAGGGGTGGGGAACACTGAAGCTTTCTTT	CASSLARGTGVGNTEAFF
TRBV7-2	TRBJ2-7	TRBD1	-	TGTGCCAGCAGCTTAGGGACAGGGTTCCCCTACGAGCAGTACTTC	CASSLGTGFPYEQYF
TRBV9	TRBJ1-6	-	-	TGTGCCAGCAGCGTAGGGGGCTACTTGGCACCCCTCCACTTT	CASSVGGYLAPLHF
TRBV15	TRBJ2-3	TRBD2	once	TGTGCCACCAGCAGAGATTGGGGGCCGGGACTAGATGTGGGAGGTTGGACAGATACGCAGTATTTT	CATSRDWGPGLDVGGWTDTQYF
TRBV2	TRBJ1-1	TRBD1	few	TGTGCCAGCAGGCCACAGGGGGCGCGTACTGAAGCTTTCTTT	CASRPQGARTEAFF
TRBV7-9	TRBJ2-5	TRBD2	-	TGTGCCAGCAGCTCCCAACCTCTAGCGGGGCAAGAGACCCAGTACTTC	CASSSQPLAGQETQYF
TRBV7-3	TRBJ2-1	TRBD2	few	TGTGCCAGCAGCTTAGGGGGGGGTAACAATGAGCAGTTCTTC	CASSLGGGNNEQFF
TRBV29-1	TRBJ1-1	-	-	TGCAGCGTTGACGGGGTGACAGGAGCGAACACTGAAGCTTTCTTT	CSVDGVTGANTEAFF
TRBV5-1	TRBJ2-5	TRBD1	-	TGCGCCAGCAGCTATCAGGGGGCTAGCAGTGAGACCCAGTACTTC	CASSYQGASSETQYF
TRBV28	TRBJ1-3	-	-	TGTGCCAGCAGTCAGGACACCATATATTTT	CASSQDTIYF
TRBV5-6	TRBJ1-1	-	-	TGTGCCAGCAGCGGAGGGAGCACTGAAGCTTTCTTT	CASSGGSTEAFF
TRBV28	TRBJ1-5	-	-	TGTGCCAGCACCGCGGCGGGGGTTGGGTTTGAGCCCCAGCATTTT	CASTAAGVGFEPQHF
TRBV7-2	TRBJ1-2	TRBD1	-	TGTGCCAGCAGCCTGGACAGGGCCTCCTATGGCTACACCTTC	CASSLDRASYGYTF
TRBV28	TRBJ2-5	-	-	TGTGCCAGCAGTTTGGATCAGGAAGAGACCCAGTACTTC	CASSLDQEETQYF
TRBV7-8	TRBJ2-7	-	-	TGTGCCAGCACCCTCGAATCAGGTATCGTCTCCTACGAGCAGTACTTC	CASTLESGIVSYEQYF
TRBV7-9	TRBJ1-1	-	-	TGTGCCAGCAGCCCCGACATCGGGAACACTGAAGCTTTCTTC	CASSPDIGNTEAFF
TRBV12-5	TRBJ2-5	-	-	TGTGCTAGTGCCTCGAGTGCTGGAGAGACCCAGTACTTC	CASASSAGETQYF
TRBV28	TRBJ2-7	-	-	TGTGCCAGCAGTTTACCCGGACAGCCCGAGCAGTACTTC	CASSLPGQPEQYF
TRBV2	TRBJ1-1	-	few	TGTGCCAGACGACTCGGGGGGGACACTGAAGCTTTCTTT	CARRLGGDTEAFF
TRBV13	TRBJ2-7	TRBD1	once	TGTGCCAGCAGCCCCGAGGGGACAGACCAGCAGTACTTC	CASSPEGTDQQYF
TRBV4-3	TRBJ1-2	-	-	TGCGCCAGCAGCCAGGGGGGCTGGGGGGGGCAGGACTATGGCTACACCTTC	CASSQGGWGGQDYGYTF
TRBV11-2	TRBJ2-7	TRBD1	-	TGTGCCAGCAGCTCCTTCGGGGACAGGGCCTACGAGCAGTACTTC	CASSSFGDRAYEQYF
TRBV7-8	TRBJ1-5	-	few	TGTGCCAGCAGCTTAGACAGGACTAGGACTAGACATAGCAATCAGCCCCAGCATTTT	CASSLDRTRTRHSNQPQHF
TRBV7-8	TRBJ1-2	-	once	TGTGCCAGCAGCTCTTATTTACCGCGGACAGCTTTCTATGGCTACACCTTC	CASSSYLPRTAFYGYTF
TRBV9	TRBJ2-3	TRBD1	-	TGTGCCAGCAGCGCCAAGACAGGGGGCGAAGCAGATACGCAGTATTTT	CASSAKTGGEADTQYF
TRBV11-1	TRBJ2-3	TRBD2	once	TGTGCCAGCAGCCCGGGACTAGCGGACACAGATACGCAGTATTTT	CASSPGLADTDTQYF
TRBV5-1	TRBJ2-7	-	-	TGCGCCAGCAGCTGGGGGCTATCGTACGAGCAGTACTTC	CASSWGLSYEQYF
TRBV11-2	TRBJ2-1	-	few	TGTGCCAGCAGCTTCGGAGTTAATGAGCAGTTCTTC	CASSFGVNEQFF
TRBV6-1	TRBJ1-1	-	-	TGTGCCAGCATAACAGGGTTCTTCACTGAAGCTTTCTTT	CASITGFFTEAFF
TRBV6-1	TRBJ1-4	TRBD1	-	TGTGCCAGCAGTTTATGGGACAGGGGACTGGTGAAACTGTTTTTT	CASSLWDRGLVKLFF
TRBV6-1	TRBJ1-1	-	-	TGTGCCAGCAGTGACAGGGTTCCAACTGAAGCTTTCTTT	CASSDRVPTEAFF
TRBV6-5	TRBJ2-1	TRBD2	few	TGTGCCAGCGGTTTAATGGGAGCGGGAGGATTTGAGCAGTTCTTC	CASGLMGAGGFEQFF
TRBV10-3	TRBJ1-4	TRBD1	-	TGTGCCATCCGAGGACAGGGTAATGAAAAACTGTTTTTT	CAIRGQGNEKLFF
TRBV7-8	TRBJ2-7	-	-	TGTGCCAGCAGCTTAGGCAGACTACCCCCCTACGAGCAGTACTTC	CASSLGRLPPYEQYF
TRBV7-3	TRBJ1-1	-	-	TGTGCCAGCAGCTTTCTAGAGAACACTGAAGCTTTCTTT	CASSFLENTEAFF
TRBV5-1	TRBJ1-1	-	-	TGCGCCAGCGGCCCTTCCGGGGGTACTGAAGCTTTCTTT	CASGPSGGTEAFF
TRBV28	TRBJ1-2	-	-	TGTGCCAGCAGTTTAGGGGCCCGGGGCTACACCTTC	CASSLGARGYTF
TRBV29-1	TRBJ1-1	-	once	TGCAGCGTTCAACAGATGAACACTGAAGCTTTCTTT	CSVQQMNTEAFF
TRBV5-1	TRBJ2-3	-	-	TGCGCCAGCAGCTTGGCGGGTCGGGGTAGCACAGATACGCAGTATTTT	CASSLAGRGSTDTQYF
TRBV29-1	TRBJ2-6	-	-	TGCAGCGTTGTTTTACAGGGAGCTGGGGCCAACGTCCTGACTTTC	CSVVLQGAGANVLTF
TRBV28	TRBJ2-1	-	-	TGTGCCAGCAGTTCTGTCGAGAGCTCCTACAATGAGCAGTTCTTC	CASSSVESSYNEQFF
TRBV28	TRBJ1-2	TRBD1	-	TGTGCCAGCTATACTAACAGGGGGCCAAACTATGGCTACACCTTC	CASYTNRGPNYGYTF
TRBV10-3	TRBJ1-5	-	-	TGTGCCATCAGTGAGGGGCAGGCTAGCAATCAGCCCCAGCATTTT	CAISEGQASNQPQHF
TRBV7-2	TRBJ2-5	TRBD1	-	TGTGCCAGCAGCCTAGGGGGCGTTTCAACAGAGACCCAGTACTTC	CASSLGGVSTETQYF
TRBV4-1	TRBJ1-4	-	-	TGCGCCAGCGGGGGCGTAACTAATGAAAAACTGTTTTTT	CASGGVTNEKLFF
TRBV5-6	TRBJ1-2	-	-	TGTGCCAGCAGCTCGAGGATTAACTATGGCTACCCCTTC	CASSSRINYGYPF